This T cell receptor (beta chain) is from a study of OX40 agonist ivuxolimab in advanced cancers. In the study overall: The costimulatory receptor OX40 (CD134) was targeted by ivuxolimab, a fully human IgG2 agonistic monoclonal antibody. The dose-escalation cohort was roughly 80% male with a mean age of 60 years, ranging from roughly 20 to 80. Prior anti-PD-1, anti-PD-L1 or anti-CTLA-4 therapy was permitted, and checkpoint inhibitors had been received by under 50% of dose-escalation patients. The monotherapy dose-escalation portion (N of about 49 patients) of the phase I ivuxolimab trial is reported in the paper. Of the roughly 52 patients in dose escalation, around 19 had hepatocellular carcinoma, some 15 had melanoma, 9 had renal cell carcinoma and 9 had head and neck cancer. Partial responses were achieved by three dose-escalation patients, of whom one had hepatocellular carcinoma and two had cutaneous melanoma. The point of sequencing TCRbeta in the periphery was to test whether ivuxolimab changed TCR sequence diversity and drove clonal T-cell expansion. Intravenous ivuxolimab was administered to patients every 2 weeks at six dose levels: 0.01, 0.1, 0.3, 1.5, 3 and 10 mg/kg. What the work shows at the level of the full study, not this receptor alone: Which antigens the clonally expanded peripheral T cells were specific for was not determined. After ivuxolimab, more expanded clones were found on average in CD8+ T cells than in CD4+ T cells. In the 0.1-3.0 mg/kg groups, partial responders had among the lowest normalized peripheral clonal expansion, particularly in CD8+ T cells. At doses from 0.1 to 3.0 mg/kg, clonal expansion was seen in both CD4+ and CD8+ blood T cells between baseline and week 6. Low levels of normalized T-cell clonal expansion were also shown by some nonresponding patients.

There are 14 amino acids in the CDR3, from cysteine to phenylalanine inclusive. Only the CDR3 part of the read is kept: 42 bases, read in frame from the first base. The germline ends are 12 bases apart after V is trimmed by 6 bases and J by 1 base. CDR1 and CDR2 were assigned from the germline V gene (reference sequence) as MNHEY and SMNVEV. The trial excluded patients who had a history of autoimmune disease or who were on systemic immunosuppression. Peripheral blood for TCR sequencing was collected from all dose cohorts at baseline, on cycle 4 day 1, and on cycle 7 day 1. The samples were taken from a phase I, first-in-human, multicenter, open-label dose-escalation trial of ivuxolimab. Adults with locally advanced or metastatic melanoma, renal cell carcinoma, hepatocellular carcinoma or head and neck squamous cell carcinoma were enrolled in the trial. Before TCR sequencing, CD4+ T cells and CD8+ T cells from peripheral blood were sorted into separate populations.

This clone came up once. This receptor's antigen is unknown. It has no much larger one-base neighbor in the sample; base qualities were not kept. Genomic DNA was extracted from sorted cells for sequencing of the TCRbeta CDR3 region. The immunoSEQ Assay was used for sequencing of TCRbeta CDR3 regions. Entries here come from immuneACCESS through TCRdb and include only in-frame sequences with V and J called. Some clones fail to appear in such tables; in the studies checked, an unresolved V gene covers under half of the shortfall, and the cause of the remainder is unknown. This sample holds some 80,000 clones; approximately 95% were observed only once. Around 21% of the sample rests with the top ten.

This TCR came from an adult with an advanced solid tumor such as melanoma, head and neck, liver or kidney cancer. The chain links TRBV27 with TRBJ1-1; the D gene lacks a confident call. The sequencing used CD4+ or CD8+ T cells sorted from blood, collected in a trial of the OX40 agonist ivuxolimab. The CDR3 is CASSQESRNTEAFF. The DNA sequence follows: TGTGCCAGCAGCCAAGAGTCCCGGAACACTGAAGCTTTCTTT.